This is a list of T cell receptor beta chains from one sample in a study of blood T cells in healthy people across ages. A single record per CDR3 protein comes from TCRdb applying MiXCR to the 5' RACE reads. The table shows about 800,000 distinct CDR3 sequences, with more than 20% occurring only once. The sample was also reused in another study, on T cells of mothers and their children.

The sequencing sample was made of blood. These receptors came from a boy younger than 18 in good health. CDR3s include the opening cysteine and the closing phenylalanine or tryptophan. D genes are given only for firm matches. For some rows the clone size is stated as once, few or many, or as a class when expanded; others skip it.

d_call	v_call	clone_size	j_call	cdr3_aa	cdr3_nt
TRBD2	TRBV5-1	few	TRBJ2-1	CASSMLAGAGNEQFF	TGCGCCAGCAGCATGTTAGCGGGGGCTGGGAATGAGCAGTTCTTC
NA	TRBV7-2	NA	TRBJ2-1	CASSFGTSYNEQFF	TGTGCCAGCAGCTTCGGGACCTCTTACAATGAGCAGTTCTTC
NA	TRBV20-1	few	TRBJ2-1	CSAPRRDGPYEQFF	TGCAGTGCTCCCCGACGAGACGGTCCTTATGAGCAGTTCTTC
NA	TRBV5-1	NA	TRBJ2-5	CASSEDSYGETQYF	TGCGCCAGCAGCGAGGACAGCTACGGGGAGACCCAGTACTTC
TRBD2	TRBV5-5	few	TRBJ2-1	CASSPLRASGNNEQFF	TGTGCCAGCAGCCCCCTCCGGGCTAGCGGGAACAATGAGCAGTTCTTC
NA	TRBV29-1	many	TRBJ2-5	CSVETQRETQYF	TGCAGCGTTGAAACCCAGAGAGAGACCCAGTACTTC
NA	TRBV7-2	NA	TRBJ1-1	CASSLDSYTEAFF	TGTGCCAGCAGCTTAGACAGTTACACTGAAGCTTTCTTT
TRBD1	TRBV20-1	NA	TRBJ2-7	CSARDRVQGALEQYF	TGCAGTGCTAGAGATCGAGTACAGGGGGCATTAGAGCAGTACTTC
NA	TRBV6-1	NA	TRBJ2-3	CASMGGQGSGDTQYF	TGTGCCAGCATGGGGGGGCAGGGAAGTGGAGATACGCAGTATTTT
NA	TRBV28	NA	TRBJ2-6	CASRQSGANVLTF	TGTGCCAGCAGGCAATCTGGGGCCAACGTCCTGACTTTC
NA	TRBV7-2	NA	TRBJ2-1	CASSWTIEQFF	TGTGCCAGCAGCTGGACCATTGAGCAGTTCTTC
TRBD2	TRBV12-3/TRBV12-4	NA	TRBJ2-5	CASSLGSPGPGGGGETQYF	TGTGCCAGCAGTTTAGGATCTCCGGGTCCGGGGGGTGGCGGGGAGACCCAGTACTTC
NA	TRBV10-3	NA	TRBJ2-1	CAINPSGQDNEQFF	TGTGCCATCAATCCAAGCGGGCAGGACAATGAGCAGTTCTTC
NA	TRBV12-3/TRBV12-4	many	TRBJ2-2	CASSPGGSNTGELFF	TGTGCCAGCAGTCCCGGTGGATCGAACACCGGGGAGCTGTTTTTT
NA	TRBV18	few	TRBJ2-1	CASSPPSYNEQFF	TGTGCCAGCTCACCGCCCTCCTACAATGAGCAGTTCTTC
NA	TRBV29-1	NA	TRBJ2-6	CSVQSTSGANVLTF	TGCAGCGTTCAGTCAACCTCTGGGGCCAACGTCCTGACTTTC
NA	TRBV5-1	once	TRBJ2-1	CASSLVASDSSEQFF	TGCGCCAGCAGCTTGGTGGCCTCGGACTCGAGCGAGCAGTTCTTC
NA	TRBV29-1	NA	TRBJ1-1	CSVDSVSRRQAENTEAFF	TGCAGCGTTGATAGCGTGAGCCGGAGGCAGGCGGAGAACACTGAAGCTTTCTTT
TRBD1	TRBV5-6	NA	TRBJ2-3	CASSSGTGIPLRADTQYF	TGTGCCAGCAGCTCCGGGACAGGGATTCCTCTAAGGGCAGATACGCAGTATTTT
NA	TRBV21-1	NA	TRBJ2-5	CASSKEGEETQYF	TGTGCCAGCAGCAAAGAGGGAGAAGAGACCCAGTACTTC
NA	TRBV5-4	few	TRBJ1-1	CASSPELRLNTEAFF	TGTGCCAGCAGCCCTGAGTTACGGCTGAACACTGAAGCTTTCTTT
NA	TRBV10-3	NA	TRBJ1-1	CAILEGSNTEAFF	TGTGCCATCCTAGAGGGCTCGAACACTGAAGCTTTCTTT
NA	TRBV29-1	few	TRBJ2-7	CSVESRSDEQYF	TGCAGCGTTGAATCCCGATCCGACGAGCAGTACTTC
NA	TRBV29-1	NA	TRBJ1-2	CSVERVGVYGYTF	TGCAGCGTTGAACGGGTGGGCGTGTATGGCTACACCTTC
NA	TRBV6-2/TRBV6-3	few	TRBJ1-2	CASSLPPPGADYGYTF	TGTGCCAGCAGTTTGCCCCCTCCAGGGGCTGACTATGGCTACACCTTC
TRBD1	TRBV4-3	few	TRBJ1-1	CASSQEQGGGEAFF	TGCGCCAGCAGCCAAGAACAGGGGGGAGGTGAAGCTTTCTTT
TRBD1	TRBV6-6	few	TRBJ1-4	CASSFRQGMSEKLFF	TGTGCCAGCAGTTTCCGACAGGGCATGAGCGAAAAACTGTTTTTT
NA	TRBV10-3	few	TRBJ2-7	CAISFSGGTYEQYF	TGTGCCATCAGCTTTTCGGGCGGCACCTACGAGCAGTACTTC
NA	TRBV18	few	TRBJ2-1	CASARDNYNEQFF	TGTGCCAGCGCCAGAGACAATTACAATGAGCAGTTCTTC
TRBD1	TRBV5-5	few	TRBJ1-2	CASSLGGTAWNGYTF	TGTGCCAGCAGCTTGGGTGGGACAGCGTGGAATGGCTACACCTTC
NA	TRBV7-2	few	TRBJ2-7	CASSLGQGQLEQYF	TGTGCCAGCAGCTTAGGTCAGGGGCAACTCGAGCAGTACTTC
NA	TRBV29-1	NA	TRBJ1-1	CSVVTGTNTEAFF	TGCAGCGTTGTCACAGGTACGAACACTGAAGCTTTCTTT
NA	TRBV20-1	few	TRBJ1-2	CSAREYGWGSGYTF	TGCAGTGCTAGAGAATATGGTTGGGGCTCTGGCTACACCTTC
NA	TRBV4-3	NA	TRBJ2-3	CASSQGPPGISTDTQYF	TGCGCCAGCAGCCAAGGCCCCCCGGGGATTAGCACAGATACGCAGTATTTT
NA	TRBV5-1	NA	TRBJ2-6	CASSLATGDSGANVLTF	TGCGCCAGCAGCTTGGCGACAGGAGACTCTGGGGCCAACGTCCTGACTTTC
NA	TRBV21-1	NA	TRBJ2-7	CASTSTGREEQYF	TGTGCCAGCACCTCGACAGGGCGGGAGGAGCAGTACTTC
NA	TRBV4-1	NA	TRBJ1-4	CVSSLPKGDLREKLFF	TGCGTCAGCAGCCTGCCTAAAGGGGATCTAAGGGAAAAACTGTTTTTT
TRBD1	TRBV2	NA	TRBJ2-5	CASNLDRGPGETQYF	TGTGCCAGCAACCTAGACAGGGGGCCCGGTGAGACCCAGTACTTC
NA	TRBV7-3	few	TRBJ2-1	CASSSNAGSYNEQFF	TGTGCCAGCAGCTCAAACGCGGGATCCTACAATGAGCAGTTCTTC
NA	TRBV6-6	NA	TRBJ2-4	CASSPPMGSAKNIQYF	TGTGCCAGCAGCCCCCCGATGGGGAGTGCCAAAAACATTCAGTACTTC
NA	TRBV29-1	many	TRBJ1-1	CSVVSGGSEAFF	TGCAGCGTTGTCTCCGGAGGGTCTGAAGCTTTCTTT
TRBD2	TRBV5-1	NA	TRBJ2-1	CASSLAGTSAIYNEQFF	TGCGCCAGCAGCTTGGCGGGGACTAGCGCTATCTACAATGAGCAGTTCTTC
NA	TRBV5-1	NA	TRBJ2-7	CASSPDSDHEQYF	TGCGCCAGCAGCCCGGACTCCGACCACGAGCAGTACTTC
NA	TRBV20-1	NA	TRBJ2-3	CSASREGRNTDTQYF	TGCAGTGCTAGTAGAGAGGGCCGAAACACAGATACGCAGTATTTT
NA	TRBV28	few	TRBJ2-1	CASSFLLLGRASYNEQFF	TGTGCCAGCAGTTTCCTACTCCTGGGCCGGGCCTCCTACAATGAGCAGTTCTTC
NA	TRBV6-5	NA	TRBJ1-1	CASSYVRDTEAFF	TGTGCCAGCAGTTACGTCAGGGACACTGAAGCTTTCTTT
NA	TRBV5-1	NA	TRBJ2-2	CASSLEPGIGELFF	TGCGCCAGCAGCTTGGAGCCGGGGATCGGGGAGCTGTTTTTT
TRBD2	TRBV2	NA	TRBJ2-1	CASLGLAGAYNEQFF	TGTGCCAGCCTGGGACTAGCGGGAGCCTACAATGAGCAGTTCTTC
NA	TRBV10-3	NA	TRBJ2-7	CAISEEDRYEQYF	TGTGCCATCAGTGAAGAGGACAGATACGAGCAGTACTTC
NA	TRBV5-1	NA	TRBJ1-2	CASSDGLQRGSGYTF	TGCGCCAGCAGTGATGGACTGCAAAGAGGTAGTGGCTACACCTTC
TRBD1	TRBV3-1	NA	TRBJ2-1	CASSQGQGVYNEQFF	TGTGCCAGCAGCCAAGGACAGGGGGTGTACAATGAGCAGTTCTTC
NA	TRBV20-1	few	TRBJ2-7	CSARAPAGSEQYF	TGCAGTGCTAGAGCACCGGCGGGCAGCGAGCAGTACTTC
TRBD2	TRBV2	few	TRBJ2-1	CASIPGLAPPNEQFF	TGTGCCAGCATCCCGGGACTAGCTCCCCCCAATGAGCAGTTCTTC
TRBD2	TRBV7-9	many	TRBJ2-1	CASSQGLAVPDEQFF	TGTGCCAGCAGCCAGGGACTAGCGGTGCCCGATGAGCAGTTCTTC